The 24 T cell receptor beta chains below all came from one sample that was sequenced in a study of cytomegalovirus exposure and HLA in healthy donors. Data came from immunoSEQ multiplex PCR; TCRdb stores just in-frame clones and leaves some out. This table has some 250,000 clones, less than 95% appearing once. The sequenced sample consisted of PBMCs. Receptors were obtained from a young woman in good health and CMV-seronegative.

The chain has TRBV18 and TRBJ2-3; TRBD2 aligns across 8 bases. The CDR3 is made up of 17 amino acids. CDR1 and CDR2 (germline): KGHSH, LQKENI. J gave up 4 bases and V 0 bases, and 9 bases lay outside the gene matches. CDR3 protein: CASSPPGREGQADTQYF. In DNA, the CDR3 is TGTGCCAGCTCACCACCGGGCCGGGAGGGCCAAGCAGATACGCAGTATTTT.

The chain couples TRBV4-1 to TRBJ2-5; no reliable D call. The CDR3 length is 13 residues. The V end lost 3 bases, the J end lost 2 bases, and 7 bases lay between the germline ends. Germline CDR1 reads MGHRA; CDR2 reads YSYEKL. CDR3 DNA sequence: TGCGCCAGCAGCCAGCGACGGCAAGAGACCCAGTACTTC. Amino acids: CASSQRRQETQYF.

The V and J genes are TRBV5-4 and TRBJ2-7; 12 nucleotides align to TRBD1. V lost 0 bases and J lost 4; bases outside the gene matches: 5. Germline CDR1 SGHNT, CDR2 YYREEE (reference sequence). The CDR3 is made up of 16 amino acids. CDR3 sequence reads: CASSLGRGQGAYEQYF. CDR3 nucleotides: TGTGCCAGCAGCTTGGGCAGGGGACAGGGGGCTTACGAGCAGTACTTC.

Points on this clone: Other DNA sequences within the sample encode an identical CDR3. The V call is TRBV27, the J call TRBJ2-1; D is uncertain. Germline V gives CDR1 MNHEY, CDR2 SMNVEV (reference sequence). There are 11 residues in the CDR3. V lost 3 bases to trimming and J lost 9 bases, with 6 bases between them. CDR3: CASSFGGEQFF. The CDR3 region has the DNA TGTGCCAGCAGTTTCGGTGGTGAGCAGTTCTTC.

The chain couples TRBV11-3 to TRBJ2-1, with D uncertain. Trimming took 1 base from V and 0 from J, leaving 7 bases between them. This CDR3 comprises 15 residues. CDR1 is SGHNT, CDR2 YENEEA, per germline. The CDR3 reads CASSLGLSSYNEQFF. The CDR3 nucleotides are TGTGCCAGCAGCTTAGGACTGAGCTCCTACAATGAGCAGTTCTTC. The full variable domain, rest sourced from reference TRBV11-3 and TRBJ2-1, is EAGVVQSPRYKIIEKKQPVAFWCNPISGHNTLYWYLQNLGQGPELLIRYENEEAVDDSQLPKDRFSAERLKGVDSTLKIQPAELGDSAVYLCASSLGLSSYNEQFFGPGTRLTVL.

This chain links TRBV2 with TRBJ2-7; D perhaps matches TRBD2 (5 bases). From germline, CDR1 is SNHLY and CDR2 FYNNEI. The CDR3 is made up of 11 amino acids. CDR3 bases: TGTGCGGCGGGCCCCACCTACGAGCAGTACTTC. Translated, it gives CAAGPTYEQYF.

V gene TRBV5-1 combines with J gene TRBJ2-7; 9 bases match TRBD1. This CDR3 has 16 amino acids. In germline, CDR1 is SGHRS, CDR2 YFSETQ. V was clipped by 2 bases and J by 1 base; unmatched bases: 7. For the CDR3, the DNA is TGCGCCAGCAGCTTCGGGACAGGGAAAGGGTCCTACGAGCAGTACTTC. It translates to CASSFGTGKGSYEQYF.

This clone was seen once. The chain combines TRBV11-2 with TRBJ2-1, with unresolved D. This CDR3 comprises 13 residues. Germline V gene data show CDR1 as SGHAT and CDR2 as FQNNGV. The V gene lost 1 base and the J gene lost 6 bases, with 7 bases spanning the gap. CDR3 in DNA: TGTGCCAGCAGCTTAGGGCGTCCCAATGAGCAGTTCTTC. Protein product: CASSLGRPNEQFF.

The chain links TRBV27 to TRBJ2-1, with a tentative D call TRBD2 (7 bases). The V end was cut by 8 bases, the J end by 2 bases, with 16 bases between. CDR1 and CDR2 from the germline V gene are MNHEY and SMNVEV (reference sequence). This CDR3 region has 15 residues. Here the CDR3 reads CASGGGVTPYNEQFF. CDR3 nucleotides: TGTGCCAGCGGAGGGGGGGTGACACCCTACAATGAGCAGTTCTTC.

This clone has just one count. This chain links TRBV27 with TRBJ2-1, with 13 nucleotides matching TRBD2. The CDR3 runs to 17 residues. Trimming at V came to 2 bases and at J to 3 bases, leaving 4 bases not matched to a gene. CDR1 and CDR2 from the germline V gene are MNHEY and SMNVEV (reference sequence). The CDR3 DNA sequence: TGTGCCAGCAGTTTAACTAGCGGGAGGGCCGTCTACAATGAGCAGTTCTTC. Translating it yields CASSLTSGRAVYNEQFF.

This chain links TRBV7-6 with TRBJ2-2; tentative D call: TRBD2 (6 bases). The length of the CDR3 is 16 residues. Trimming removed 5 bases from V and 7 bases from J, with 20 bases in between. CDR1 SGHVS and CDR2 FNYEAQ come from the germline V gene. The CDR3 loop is CASSRLRDSLIGELFF. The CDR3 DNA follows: TGTGCCAGCAGCAGACTACGGGACTCCCTCATCGGGGAGCTGTTTTTT.

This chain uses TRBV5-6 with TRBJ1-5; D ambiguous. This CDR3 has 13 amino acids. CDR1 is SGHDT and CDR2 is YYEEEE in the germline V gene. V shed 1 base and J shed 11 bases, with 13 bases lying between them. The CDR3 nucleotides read TGTGCCAGCAGCTTGTCTCTTTCTGTAGCCCAGCATTTT. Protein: CASSLSLSVAQHF.

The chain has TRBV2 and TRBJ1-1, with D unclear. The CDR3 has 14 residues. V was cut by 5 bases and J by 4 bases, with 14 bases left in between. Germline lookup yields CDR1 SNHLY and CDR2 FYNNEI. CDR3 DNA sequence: TGTGCCAGCAGTATAAGACCCGGAGGCACTGAAGCTTTCTTT. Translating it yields CASSIRPGGTEAFF. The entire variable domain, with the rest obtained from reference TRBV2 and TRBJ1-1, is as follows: EPEVTQTPSHQVTQMGQEVILRCVPISNHLYFYWYRQILGQKVEFLVSFYNNEISEKSEIFDDQFSVERPDGSNFTLKIRSTKLEDSAMYFCASSIRPGGTEAFFGQGTRLTVV.

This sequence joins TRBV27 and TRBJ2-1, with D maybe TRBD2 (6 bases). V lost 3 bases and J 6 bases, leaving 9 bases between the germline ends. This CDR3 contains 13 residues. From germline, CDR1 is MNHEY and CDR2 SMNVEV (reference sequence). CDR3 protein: CASSFGDSNEQFF. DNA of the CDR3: TGTGCCAGCAGTTTTGGGGACTCCAATGAGCAGTTCTTC.

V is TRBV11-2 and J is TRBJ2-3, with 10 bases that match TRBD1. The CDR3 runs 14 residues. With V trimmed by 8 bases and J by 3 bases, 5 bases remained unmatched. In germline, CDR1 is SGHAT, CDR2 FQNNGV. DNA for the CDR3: TGTGCCAGCGACCGGGACAGGGGAACAGATACGCAGTATTTT. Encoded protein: CASDRDRGTDTQYF. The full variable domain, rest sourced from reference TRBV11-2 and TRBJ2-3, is EAGVAQSPRYKIIEKRQSVAFWCNPISGHATLYWYQQILGQGPKLLIQFQNNGVVDDSQLPKDRFSAERLKGVDSTLKIQPAKLEDSAVYLCASDRDRGTDTQYFGPGTRLTVL.

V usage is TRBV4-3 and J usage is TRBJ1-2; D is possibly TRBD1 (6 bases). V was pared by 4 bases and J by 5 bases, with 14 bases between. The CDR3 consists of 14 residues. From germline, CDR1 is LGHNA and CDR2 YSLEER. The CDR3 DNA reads TGCGCCAGCAGCCCTCAGGGGACGGGGTATGGCTACACCTTC. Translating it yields CASSPQGTGYGYTF.

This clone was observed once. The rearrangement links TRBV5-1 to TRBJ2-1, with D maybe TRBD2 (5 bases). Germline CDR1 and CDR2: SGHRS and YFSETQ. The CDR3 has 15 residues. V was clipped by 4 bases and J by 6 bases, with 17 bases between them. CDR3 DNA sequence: TGCGCCAGCAGCCACGGGGTGGATTTAGGCAATGAGCAGTTCTTC. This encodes CASSHGVDLGNEQFF. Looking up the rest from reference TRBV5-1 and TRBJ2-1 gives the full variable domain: KAGVTQTPRYLIKTRGQQVTLSCSPISGHRSVSWYQQTPGQGLQFLFEYFSETQRNKGNFPGRFSGRQFSNSRSEMNVSTLELGDSALYLCASSHGVDLGNEQFFGPGTRLTVL.

For the CDR3, the DNA is TGTGCCAGCAGCTTAGTTTCTTCAGCCGAGCAGTTCTTC. Translation gives CASSLVSSAEQFF. This sequence joins TRBV7-2 and TRBJ2-1; no definite D call. Germline V gene sequence: CDR1 SGHTA, CDR2 FQGNSA. V lost 1 base, J lost 10 bases, and 11 bases lay in between. CDR3 length: 13 amino acids.

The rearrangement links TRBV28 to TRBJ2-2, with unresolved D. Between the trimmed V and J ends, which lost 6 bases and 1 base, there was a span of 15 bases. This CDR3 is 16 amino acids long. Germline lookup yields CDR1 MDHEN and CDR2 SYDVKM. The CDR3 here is CASRTTDIENTGELFF. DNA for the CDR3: TGTGCCAGCAGGACCACAGACATCGAGAACACCGGGGAGCTGTTTTTT.

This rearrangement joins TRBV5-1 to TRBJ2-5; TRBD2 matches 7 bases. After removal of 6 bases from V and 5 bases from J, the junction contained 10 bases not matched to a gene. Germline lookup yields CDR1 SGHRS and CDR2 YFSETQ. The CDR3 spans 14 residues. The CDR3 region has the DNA TGCGCCAGCACCTCTGGGGAGGGGCTGGAGACCCAGTACTTC. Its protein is CASTSGEGLETQYF.

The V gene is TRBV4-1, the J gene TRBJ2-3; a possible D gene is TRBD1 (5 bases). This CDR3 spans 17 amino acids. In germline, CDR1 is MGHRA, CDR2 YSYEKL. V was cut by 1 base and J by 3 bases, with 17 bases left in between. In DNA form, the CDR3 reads TGCGCCAGCAGCCAAGCGGCTCGGACACAAGTTACAGATACGCAGTATTTT. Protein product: CASSQAARTQVTDTQYF.

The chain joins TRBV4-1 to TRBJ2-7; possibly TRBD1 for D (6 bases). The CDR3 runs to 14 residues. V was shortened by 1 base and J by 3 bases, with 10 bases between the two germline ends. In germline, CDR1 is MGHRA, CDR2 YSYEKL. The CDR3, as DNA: TGCGCCAGCAGCCAAGGGGCAGGGGACTACGAGCAGTACTTC. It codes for CASSQGAGDYEQYF.

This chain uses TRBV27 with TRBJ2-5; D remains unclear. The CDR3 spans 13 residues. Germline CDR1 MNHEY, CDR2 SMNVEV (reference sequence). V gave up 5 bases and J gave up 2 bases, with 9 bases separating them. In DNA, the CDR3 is TGTGCCAGCAGTCCTAAGGATCAAGAGACCCAGTACTTC. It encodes CASSPKDQETQYF.

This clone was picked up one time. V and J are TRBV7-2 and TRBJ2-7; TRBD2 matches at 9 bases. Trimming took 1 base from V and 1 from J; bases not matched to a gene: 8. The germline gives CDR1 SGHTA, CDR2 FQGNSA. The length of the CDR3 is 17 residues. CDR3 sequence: CASSLGLAGRPSYEQYF. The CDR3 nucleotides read TGTGCCAGCAGCTTAGGGCTAGCGGGACGCCCGTCCTACGAGCAGTACTTC.